This TCR beta chain was observed in a study of T cells in Graves' hyperthyroidism and ophthalmopathy. General study findings and limits: Most thyroid clonotypes expanded above 0.001 were also detected in blood.

This CDR3 contains 13 residues. Per the germline V gene, CDR1 is SGHVS and CDR2 is FNYEAQ. This clonotype was detected only a few times. The antigen remains unidentified. Patients aged 18 to 65 had newly diagnosed hyperthyroidism that had lasted under 2 months. Diagnoses rested on clinical symptoms, serum thyroxine and TRAb, thyroid ultrasound and orbital computed tomography. Using RNA transcripts as the source, TCR beta CDR3 regions were amplified. The HTBI set primed first-round TCR CDR3 RT-PCR. TCRdb re-derived calls from the multiplex PCR reads in MiXCR, one entry per CDR3 protein. This table has about 540,000 distinct CDR3 sequences, just over 45% appearing once.

This receptor was taken from a woman younger than 35 with Graves' hyperthyroidism. Sequencing was carried out using peripheral blood or thyroid tissue (not recorded which). The chain has TRBV7-6 and TRBJ2-7; D is tentatively TRBD1 or TRBD2 (5 bases each). The tail of the sequence fits TRBJ2-1 better, so the J call may be wrong. CDR3 residues: CASSSGPLNEQFF. The CDR3, as DNA: TGTGCCAGCAGCTCGGGACCCCTCAATGAGCAGTTCTTC.